The 16 T cell receptor beta chains listed next were all sequenced from one sample in a study of T cells in Graves' hyperthyroidism and ophthalmopathy. TCR beta CDR3 region amplification was performed from RNA transcripts. In the first-round RT-PCR of the TCR CDR3, the HTBI primer set was used. From the multiplex PCR reads, TCRdb called clonotypes with MiXCR, one entry per CDR3 protein. This sample has fewer than 350,000 distinct CDR3 sequences, with 20% to 25% found just once. The specimen was blood. The receptors originated from a woman between 50 and 59 years old with Graves' hyperthyroidism.

As regards this clonotype: A much larger clone differs by one base, so this may be a read error. The chain links TRBV28 to TRBJ1-2, with D perhaps matching TRBD1 (6 bases). Per the germline V gene, CDR1 is MDHEN and CDR2 is SYDVKM. The CDR3 is made up of 15 amino acids. V dropped 4 bases and J dropped 3 bases, with 15 bases sitting between them. The CDR3 DNA reads TGTGCCAGCAGTTCCTCGACGGGGGCGTACTATGGCTACACCTTC. It yields the protein CASSSSTGAYYGYTF.

The chain is built from TRBV6-2 or TRBV6-3 and TRBJ2-5; 7 positions match TRBD2. The CDR3 sequence is 15 residues long. V shed 3 bases and J 4 bases; nucleotides not matched to a gene: 8. CDR1 is MNHEY, CDR2 SVGEGT, per germline. CDR3 DNA: TGTGCCAGCAGTTATTCCAGGACTAGATCAGAGACCCAGTACTTC. Translated, it gives CASSYSRTRSETQYF.

This clonotype was seen ten or more times. The chain links TRBV20-1 to TRBJ2-4; 11 bases are shared with TRBD2. V lost 5 bases to trimming and J lost 1 base; unmatched junction nucleotides: 4. The CDR3 has 15 residues. The germline CDR1 and CDR2 sequences are DFQATT and SNEGSKA (reference sequence). The CDR3 reads CSARSGGAAKNIQYF. CDR3 DNA sequence: TGCAGTGCTCGTAGCGGGGGGGCGGCCAAAAACATTCAGTACTTC.

This chain joins TRBV3-1 and TRBJ2-7; D may be TRBD1 (6 bases). V shed 4 bases and J shed 4 bases, with 11 bases lying between them. The CDR3 sequence is 13 residues long. CDR1 is LGHDT and CDR2 is YNNKEL in the germline V gene (reference sequence). The CDR3 region has the DNA TGTGCCAGCAGCCCAAACAGGGAATACGAGCAGTACTTC. Amino acid sequence: CASSPNREYEQYF.

This clonotype was counted many times. V gene TRBV3-1 combines with J gene TRBJ2-3; TRBD1 matches 11 bases. CDR3 length equals 15 residues. J gave up 6 bases and V 5 bases, and 7 bases lay outside the gene matches. Germline CDR1 reads LGHDT; CDR2 reads YNNKEL (reference sequence). CDR3 in DNA: TGTGCCAGCAGCAACGGACAGGGGGCGGGTGATACGCAGTATTTT. It translates to CASSNGQGAGDTQYF.

This clonotype showed up many times. The chain is built from TRBV29-1 and TRBJ2-3, with 8 bases fitting TRBD2. This CDR3 contains 14 residues. Unmatched junction bases numbered 3, after V lost 1 base and J lost 3 bases. CDR1 SQVTM and CDR2 ANQGSEA come from the germline V gene. Here the CDR3 reads CSVEGSGVTDTQYF. The CDR3 nucleotides read TGCAGCGTTGAAGGTAGCGGGGTGACAGATACGCAGTATTTT.

This clonotype turned up a few times. This sequence joins TRBV4-1 and TRBJ2-1, with TRBD2 matching over 8 bases. Unmatched junction bases numbered 13, after V lost 1 base and J lost 11 bases. CDR1 MGHRA and CDR2 YSYEKL come from the germline V gene. CDR3 length: 16 amino acids. This chain's CDR3 is CASSQGLGAGERKQFF. CDR3 coding DNA: TGCGCCAGCAGCCAAGGACTTGGAGCGGGAGAAAGGAAGCAGTTCTTC.

The chain couples TRBV19 to TRBJ2-3, with D possibly matching TRBD1 (6 bases). V was cut by 1 base and J by 4 bases, with 9 bases left in between. Germline lookup yields CDR1 LNHDA and CDR2 SQIVND (reference sequence). The CDR3 runs to 14 residues. CDR3 residues: CASSIVRGADTQYF. CDR3 in DNA: TGTGCCAGTAGTATAGTCAGGGGAGCAGATACGCAGTATTTT.

This clonotype occurred many times. The chain recombines TRBV20-1 with TRBJ2-3; 10 positions agree with TRBD2. Germline CDR1 is DFQATT and CDR2 is SNEGSKA (reference sequence). Trimming removed 4 bases from V and 1 base from J; junction bases left unmatched: 8. The CDR3 is 16 amino acids. CDR3: CSAKPVAGGGTDTQYF. The CDR3 region has the DNA TGCAGTGCTAAACCGGTAGCGGGAGGAGGCACAGATACGCAGTATTTT.

V and J are TRBV27 and TRBJ1-4; D is undetermined. V was cut by 1 base and J by 0 bases, with 6 bases left in between. There are 15 residues in the CDR3. Germline V gene lookup returns CDR1 MNHEY and CDR2 SMNVEV (reference sequence). This chain's CDR3 is CASSLFGATNEKLFF. The CDR3 nucleotides read TGTGCCAGCAGTTTATTTGGGGCAACTAATGAAAAACTGTTTTTT.

This clonotype was counted only a few times. The chain links TRBV20-1 to TRBJ1-6, with TRBD1 matching over 9 bases. CDR1 DFQATT and CDR2 SNEGSKA come from the germline V gene (reference sequence). The CDR3 sequence is 16 residues long. V was clipped by 0 bases and J by 6 bases; unmatched bases: 6. The CDR3 spells CSARDKPGQGNSPLHF. CDR3 nucleotides: TGCAGTGCTAGAGATAAACCGGGACAGGGTAATTCACCCCTCCACTTT.

This clonotype showed up just a few times. This chain uses TRBV27 with TRBJ2-3; 9 bases fit TRBD2. This CDR3 has 16 amino acids. V lost 6 bases and J lost 2; bases outside the gene matches: 9. The germline gives CDR1 MNHEY, CDR2 SMNVEV (reference sequence). The CDR3 DNA sequence: TGTGCCAGCAGCGGGGTAGCGGGGGCCTTCACAGATACGCAGTATTTT. The encoded protein is CASSGVAGAFTDTQYF.

This clonotype was recorded once. The junction departs from germline at one end; a sequencing error may be responsible. The chain links TRBV11-1 to TRBJ2-5; no clear D. Germline V gives CDR1 SGHAT, CDR2 FQDESV (reference sequence). The CDR3 runs to 15 residues. DNA of the CDR3: TGTGCCATCAGCTCGGTCGGCGGTGGGGTGGAGACCCAGTACTTC. This codes for CAISSVGGGVETQYF.

Remarks on this clonotype: This may be a read error: a much more frequent sequence differs by one nucleotide. V usage is TRBV30 and J usage is TRBJ2-4; D not resolved. V was trimmed by 0 bases and J by 0 bases, leaving 3 bases between them. Germline V gives CDR1 GTSNPN, CDR2 SVGIG (reference sequence). CDR3 length: 13 amino acids. CDR3 sequence: CAWSVLAKNIQYF. The CDR3 DNA follows: TGTGCCTGGAGTGTCCTAGCCAAAAACATTCAGTACTTC.

CDR3 protein: CASSIEGVNSPLHF. The CDR3 DNA sequence: TGTGCCAGTAGTATTGAGGGTGTCAATTCACCCCTCCACTTT. The chain joins TRBV19 to TRBJ1-6; D gene uncertain. The CDR3 consists of 14 residues. Germline assignment: CDR1 LNHDA and CDR2 SQIVND (reference sequence). V was cut by 3 bases and J by 7 bases, with 10 bases left in between.

There are a few counts of this clonotype. The genes are TRBV19 and TRBJ2-5; 10 nucleotides align to TRBD1. V gave up 5 bases and J gave up 6 bases; unmatched junction bases: 6. This CDR3 spans 14 amino acids. Germline V lookup: CDR1 LNHDA, CDR2 SQIVND (reference sequence). This CDR3 is CASSERDRGKTQYF. For the CDR3, the DNA is TGTGCCAGTAGTGAAAGGGACAGGGGAAAGACCCAGTACTTC.